A single sample gave rise to the 14 T cell receptor beta chains below, sequenced in a study of shared clonotypes between healthy human individuals. TCRdb's copy holds only in-frame clones and misses some; the assay was immunoSEQ multiplex PCR. The sample includes approximately 480,000 clones, about 75% of them seen just once. Sequencing was performed on PBMCs. The receptors shown here come from a woman aged 40 to 55 in good health. Some clones in this sample may be carry-over from other donors' samples.

This chain links TRBV9 with TRBJ1-6; D is uncertain. The germline CDR1 and CDR2 sequences are SGDLS and YYNGEE. The CDR3 totals 14 residues. The V end was cut by 3 bases, the J end by 7 bases, with 11 bases between. The CDR3 DNA reads TGTGCCAGCAGCGGGGCCCCCGTAAATTCACCCCTCCACTTT. Its translation is CASSGAPVNSPLHF.

This CDR3 reads CASSLGVPAYEQYF. CDR3 DNA sequence: TGTGCCAGCAGCTTAGGCGTACCCGCTTACGAGCAGTACTTC. The chain couples TRBV5-4 to TRBJ2-7; no reliable D call. The CDR3 sequence is 14 residues long. The germline V gene encodes CDR1 SGHNT and CDR2 YYREEE (reference sequence). Trimming removed 2 bases from V and 4 bases from J, with 13 bases in between.

This clone was seen more than once but under ten times. J is TRBJ2-7 and V is TRBV6-1; TRBD2 agrees at 10 bases. Germline trimming cut 8 bases from V and 1 base from J; bases unmatched to any gene: 8. This CDR3 comprises 15 residues. Germline V lookup: CDR1 MNHNS, CDR2 SASEGT. The CDR3 nucleotides are TGTGCCAGCGGAAGGACTAGCGGTATTTCCTACGAGCAGTACTTC. Amino acids: CASGRTSGISYEQYF.

As regards this clone: This same CDR3 is encoded by further DNA sequences in the sample. This chain links TRBV30 with TRBJ1-3, with D unresolved. The CDR3 contains 13 residues. Germline V gives CDR1 GTSNPN, CDR2 SVGIG (reference sequence). Trimming removed 0 bases at V and 0 bases at J, with 3 bases between. CDR3 nucleotides: TGTGCCTGGAGTGTAGGCTCTGGAAACACCATATATTTT. Amino acid sequence: CAWSVGSGNTIYF.

This chain uses TRBV18 with TRBJ1-5, with 7 bases lining up with TRBD1. V shed 3 bases, J shed 4 bases, and the junction held 6 bases outside the gene matches. This CDR3 contains 15 residues. CDR1 and CDR2 from the germline V gene are KGHSH and LQKENI. The CDR3 nucleotides are TGTGCCAGCTCACCGAGTAGGGGGCATAATCAGCCCCAGCATTTT. Translated: CASSPSRGHNQPQHF.

The CDR3 here is CASSVVGGLYNEQFF. CDR3 nucleotides: TGTGCCAGCAGCGTAGTGGGGGGGCTTTACAATGAGCAGTTCTTC. The J gene is TRBJ2-1, the V gene TRBV9; TRBD2 is a possible D gene (7 bases). V lost 0 bases and J 4 bases, leaving 11 bases between the germline ends. The CDR3 has 15 residues. Germline V lookup: CDR1 SGDLS, CDR2 YYNGEE. Variable domain in full (rest from reference TRBV9 and TRBJ2-1): DSGVTQTPKHLITATGQRVTLRCSPRSGDLSVYWYQQSLDQGLQFLIQYYNGEERAKGNILERFSAQQFPDLHSELNLSSLELGDSALYFCASSVVGGLYNEQFFGPGTRLTVL.

The gene calls are TRBV9 and TRBJ2-7; D may be TRBD2 (5 bases). V lost 2 bases and J lost 5, with 8 bases in between. In germline, CDR1 is SGDLS, CDR2 YYNGEE. The CDR3 sequence is 12 residues long. The CDR3 protein is CASSVEGHEQYF. The CDR3 bases are TGTGCCAGCAGCGTCGAGGGCCACGAGCAGTACTTC. Filled out from reference TRBV9 and TRBJ2-7, the complete variable domain reads DSGVTQTPKHLITATGQRVTLRCSPRSGDLSVYWYQQSLDQGLQFLIQYYNGEERAKGNILERFSAQQFPDLHSELNLSSLELGDSALYFCASSVEGHEQYFGPGTRLTVT.

The rearrangement links TRBV2 to TRBJ2-1; D gene uncertain. CDR1 is SNHLY and CDR2 is FYNNEI in the germline V gene. V lost 6 bases and J 6 bases, leaving 9 bases between the germline ends. The CDR3 runs to 12 residues. The CDR3 nucleotides are TGTGCCAGCAGGTACACGGTCAATGAGCAGTTCTTC. This gives the protein CASRYTVNEQFF.

The chain is built from TRBV7-9 and TRBJ2-7, with TRBD2 matching 10 bases. V lost 5 bases to trimming and J lost 1 base; unmatched junction nucleotides: 2. Germline V gives CDR1 SEHNR, CDR2 FQNEAQ (reference sequence). There are 14 residues in the CDR3. CDR3 protein: CASSRSGRSYEQYF. The CDR3 coding sequence is TGTGCCAGCAGCCGTAGCGGGAGGTCCTACGAGCAGTACTTC. Based on the CDR3 plus reference TRBV7-9 and TRBJ2-7, the full variable domain is DTGVSQNPRHKITKRGQNVTFRCDPISEHNRLYWYRQTLGQGPEFLTYFQNEAQLEKSRLLSDRFSAERPKGSFSTLEIQRTEQGDSAMYLCASSRSGRSYEQYFGPGTRLTVT.

This chain joins TRBV7-2 and TRBJ1-6; D is unresolved. V lost 5 bases and J lost 0, with 11 bases in between. The CDR3 runs to 16 residues. The germline V gene has CDR1 SGHTA and CDR2 FQGNSA. The CDR3 DNA follows: TGTGCCAGCAGCCAGGACCGGAGCTCCTATAATTCACCCCTCCACTTT. It encodes CASSQDRSSYNSPLHF.

The chain combines TRBV5-1 with TRBJ2-7; weak D call: TRBD1 (6 bases). The CDR3 totals 13 residues. Germline V CDR1 and CDR2: SGHRS, YFSETQ. V was trimmed by 1 base and J by 2 bases, leaving 7 bases between them. CDR3 nucleotides: TGCGCCAGCAGCTTGACAGGGACCTACGAGCAGTACTTC. Protein product: CASSLTGTYEQYF.

The chain carries TRBV9 and TRBJ2-1, with 12 bases fitting TRBD2. The CDR3 loop spans 15 amino acids. The germline gives CDR1 SGDLS, CDR2 YYNGEE. V shed 4 bases and J 4 bases; nucleotides not matched to a gene: 3. The CDR3, as DNA: TGTGCCAGCAGCTTCGGACTAGCGGGATACAATGAGCAGTTCTTC. It is translated as CASSFGLAGYNEQFF.

The rearrangement links TRBV5-1 to TRBJ2-1; perhaps D is TRBD1 or TRBD2 (5 bases each). The germline V and J ends were trimmed by 0 bases and 11 bases, with 15 bases remaining between them. The length of the CDR3 is 14 residues. Germline V lookup: CDR1 SGHRS, CDR2 YFSETQ. The CDR3 DNA reads TGCGCCAGCAGCTTGGCTGGGGGATTGACTAAGCAGTTCTTC. This codes for CASSLAGGLTKQFF.

This clone was detected only once. The V gene is TRBV5-8, the J gene TRBJ2-5; D may be TRBD1 or TRBD2 (6 bases each). CDR1 SGHTS and CDR2 YDEGEE come from the germline V gene. Trimming shortened V by 0 bases and J by 4 bases, and 10 bases separated the two germline ends. The CDR3 is made up of 14 amino acids. CDR3 loop: CASSLEGGLETQYF. The CDR3 nucleotides are TGTGCCAGCAGCTTGGAGGGGGGATTAGAGACCCAGTACTTC.